This passage covers 5 T cell receptor beta chains from one sample sequenced in a study of post-analysis software for immune sequencing data. Study-level points and caveats: When patients were compared with controls, a handful of TRBV segments were more frequent, TRBV5-6, TRBV5-1 and TRBV20-1 among them.

The authors incorporated unique molecular identifiers into the TCR beta cDNA libraries. One entry per CDR3 protein results from TCRdb running MiXCR on the PCR reads. Here the sample spans more than 450,000 distinct CDR3 sequences, about a third being singletons. These receptors have no known antigen. The sample was blood. These receptor sequences come from a girl aged 2 to 17 with multiple sclerosis.

The genes are TRBV4-1 and TRBJ2-1, with 8 bases that match TRBD2. V lost 1 base, J lost 7 bases, and 3 bases stayed unmatched. The CDR3 runs 14 residues. Germline values: CDR1 MGHRA, CDR2 YSYEKL. Here the CDR3 reads CASSQAASGNEQFF. For the CDR3, the DNA is TGCGCCAGCAGCCAAGCGGCTAGCGGGAATGAGCAGTTCTTC.

This sequence joins TRBV28 and TRBJ1-6, with D possibly matching TRBD1 (5 bases). Germline V lookup: CDR1 MDHEN, CDR2 SYDVKM. V was clipped by 8 bases and J by 0 bases, with 14 bases between them. The CDR3 has 16 amino acids. CDR3 coding DNA: TGTGCCAGCGGTCCGGGGGGAAGCTCCTATAATTCACCCCTCCACTTT. Encoded protein: CASGPGGSSYNSPLHF.

In its sample, this clonotype was seen a few times. The chain employs TRBV6-2 or TRBV6-3 and TRBJ1-5; D call uncertain. Germline lookup yields CDR1 MNHEY and CDR2 SVGEGT. The germline V and J ends were trimmed by 9 bases and 0 bases, with 12 bases remaining between them. There are 14 residues in the CDR3. The DNA for the CDR3 is TGTGCCAGGGTTCGCCAGCGTAGCAATCAGCCCCAGCATTTT. It is translated as CARVRQRSNQPQHF.

The chain employs TRBV7-8 and TRBJ2-2, with a weak D call TRBD1 (6 bases). Trimming left V 4 bases short and J 7 bases short, with 19 bases between. CDR1 SGHVS and CDR2 FQNEAQ come from the germline V gene. The CDR3 length is 16 residues. The CDR3 sequence: CASSSRQVPTGGELFF. CDR3 DNA: TGTGCCAGCAGCTCCCGACAGGTGCCAACAGGCGGGGAGCTGTTTTTT.

The chain links TRBV24-1 to TRBJ1-2; 10 nucleotides match TRBD1. Germline V lookup: CDR1 KGHDR, CDR2 SFDVKD. The V gene end was trimmed by 6 bases and the J gene end by 8 bases; junction bases not matched to a gene: 8. There are 14 residues in the CDR3. The CDR3 loop reads CATSSPGQGGGYTF. CDR3 DNA sequence: TGTGCCACCAGTTCTCCCGGACAGGGGGGCGGCTACACCTTC.